These 30 T cell receptor beta chains share one sample of origin, sequenced in a study of T-cell reconstitution after alpha-beta-depleted transplantation in children. Preparing the TCRbeta library involved the use of unique molecular identifiers. TCRdb fed the PCR reads into MiXCR, producing one record per CDR3 protein. The profile shows about 580,000 distinct CDR3 sequences, 25% to 30% of them singletons. Sequenced material: PBMCs, taken before TCRalphabeta/CD19-depleted stem cell transplant. These receptors were collected from a boy under two years old with Wiskott-Aldrich syndrome, due to receive a stem cell transplant.

V is TRBV27 and J is TRBJ2-1, with a possible D match to TRBD1 (6 bases). Germline V CDR1 and CDR2: MNHEY, SMNVEV (reference sequence). V was clipped by 4 bases and J by 12 bases, with 13 bases between them. This CDR3 region has 12 residues. Written as DNA, the CDR3 is TGTGCCAGCAGTTCGGCCGGGACAAGGCAGTTCTTC. It codes for CASSSAGTRQFF.

The chain links TRBV5-1 to TRBJ1-2; the match to TRBD1 covers 9 bases. CDR1 is SGHRS and CDR2 is YFSETQ in the germline V gene. This CDR3 contains 15 residues. V lost 1 base and J lost 7; bases outside the gene matches: 8. The CDR3 is CASSLYADRGLGYTF. The CDR3 nucleotides are TGCGCCAGCAGCTTGTACGCGGACAGGGGACTTGGCTACACCTTC.

This chain connects TRBV5-1 to TRBJ2-3; D remains unclear. This CDR3 contains 11 residues. Germline lookup yields CDR1 SGHRS and CDR2 YFSETQ. V dropped 2 bases and J dropped 9 bases, with 7 bases sitting between them. CDR3 amino acids: CASSFERTQYF. CDR3 nucleotides: TGCGCCAGCAGCTTTGAGAGGACGCAGTATTTT.

The rearrangement uses TRBV5-1 and TRBJ2-3; 12 nucleotides match TRBD2. V dropped 1 base and J dropped 5; count of bases not matched to a gene: 5. CDR3 length: 16 residues. In germline, CDR1 is SGHRS, CDR2 YFSETQ. CDR3 region: CASSLPLAGGGDTQYF. CDR3 DNA sequence: TGCGCCAGCAGCTTGCCACTAGCGGGAGGAGGAGATACGCAGTATTTT.

The chain recombines TRBV2 with TRBJ2-3; 11 positions match TRBD1. CDR3 length: 15 amino acids. CDR1 SNHLY and CDR2 FYNNEI come from the germline V gene. V shed 5 bases and J 6 bases; nucleotides not matched to a gene: 7. The CDR3 coding sequence is TGTGCCAGCAGTTGGGGGACAGGGGGTCGTGATACGCAGTATTTT. Translation gives CASSWGTGGRDTQYF.

The genes are TRBV5-1 and TRBJ2-7, with TRBD1 identical over 8 bases. From germline, CDR1 is SGHRS and CDR2 YFSETQ. CDR3 size: 14 residues. Trimming cost V 4 bases and J 7 bases; bases outside gene matches: 10. CDR3 coding DNA: TGCGCCAGCAGCCACCCGGACAGGGTAGGGGAGCAGTACTTC. Amino acid sequence: CASSHPDRVGEQYF.

The table lists this clonotype with a few counts. The V gene is TRBV20-1, the J gene TRBJ2-3; D is ambiguous. Germline V gene sequence: CDR1 DFQATT, CDR2 SNEGSKA (reference sequence). The V and J ends lost 3 bases and 5 bases respectively, with 9 bases between them. The CDR3 consists of 12 residues. CDR3 DNA sequence: TGCAGTGCTAGGGGAATAGGAGATACGCAGTATTTT. Its protein is CSARGIGDTQYF.

The chain is built from TRBV6-5 and TRBJ2-6; possible D gene TRBD1, 5 bases. Germline V gene data show CDR1 as MNHEY and CDR2 as SVGAGI. The CDR3 extends over 16 amino acids. Trimming left V 2 bases short and J 4 bases short, with 12 bases between. Here the CDR3 reads CASSYLQGPGANVLTF. The CDR3 region has the DNA TGTGCCAGCAGTTACCTCCAGGGCCCCGGGGCCAACGTCCTGACTTTC.

This clonotype was observed a handful of times. This rearrangement joins TRBV5-1 to TRBJ2-5; TRBD1 might be the D (6 bases). Per germline, CDR1 SGHRS and CDR2 YFSETQ. The CDR3 runs to 14 residues. V was trimmed by 5 bases and J by 0 bases, leaving 11 bases between them. CDR3 sequence reads: CASRAGQHQETQYF. The CDR3 DNA follows: TGCGCCAGCAGGGCCGGACAGCACCAAGAGACCCAGTACTTC.

This clonotype was detected a few times. This sequence joins TRBV12-3 or TRBV12-4 and TRBJ1-1; possible D gene TRBD1, 5 bases. The length of the CDR3 is 14 residues. The V end lost 6 bases, the J end lost 4 bases, and 15 bases lay between the germline ends. CDR3 bases: TGTGCCAGCAGACCGGGGGTGAAAGGCACTGAAGCTTTCTTT. It encodes CASRPGVKGTEAFF.

The genes are TRBV20-1 and TRBJ2-5; no reliable D call. Germline CDR1 and CDR2: DFQATT and SNEGSKA (reference sequence). The germline V and J ends were trimmed by 1 base and 4 bases, with 7 bases remaining between them. The length of the CDR3 is 12 residues. The CDR3 sequence: CSARVRSETQYF. The CDR3 DNA follows: TGCAGTGCTAGAGTTAGATCAGAGACCCAGTACTTC.

This clonotype was seen just once. The V gene is TRBV20-1, the J gene TRBJ2-7; 11 bases match TRBD2. This CDR3 has 13 amino acids. Germline assignment: CDR1 DFQATT and CDR2 SNEGSKA (reference sequence). The V segment lost 3 bases and the J segment 6 bases; nucleotides outside the gene matches: 4. The DNA for the CDR3 is TGCAGTGCTAGTAGCGGGAGGGGGATCGAGCAGTACTTC. Amino acids: CSASSGRGIEQYF.

This clonotype was observed a few times. CDR3 sequence: CASSGGPGQIGETQYF. The DNA for the CDR3 is TGCGCCAGCAGCGGGGGACCTGGACAGATTGGGGAGACCCAGTACTTC. The chain employs TRBV5-1 and TRBJ2-5; a weak D match, TRBD1 (6 bases). This CDR3 is 16 amino acids long. Looked up from germline, CDR1 is SGHRS and CDR2 is YFSETQ. V was clipped by 4 bases and J by 5 bases, with 21 bases between them.

This chain uses TRBV19 with TRBJ1-2; D gene uncertain. Germline values: CDR1 LNHDA, CDR2 SQIVND (reference sequence). V lost 3 bases and J 4 bases, leaving 12 bases between the germline ends. The CDR3 length is 14 residues. The CDR3 nucleotides are TGTGCCAGTAGTATCGAGGGAGCGAGCTATGGCTACACCTTC. Its protein is CASSIEGASYGYTF.

This clonotype has more than one count but fewer than ten. V and J are TRBV2 and TRBJ2-5, with 7 bases fitting TRBD1. CDR1 SNHLY and CDR2 FYNNEI come from the germline V gene. The CDR3 covers 16 residues. Trimming at V came to 4 bases and at J to 2 bases, leaving 10 bases not matched to a gene. The CDR3 DNA follows: TGTGCCAGCAGTGTAATACAGGGGAGAGGGCAAGAGACCCAGTACTTC. This sequence encodes CASSVIQGRGQETQYF.

The chain joins TRBV19 to TRBJ1-2, with TRBD1 matching over 7 bases. Trimming took 5 bases from V and 3 from J; bases not matched to a gene: 6. The CDR3 consists of 14 residues. In germline, CDR1 is LNHDA, CDR2 SQIVND (reference sequence). The CDR3 sequence is CASSLTGEDYGYTF. CDR3 in DNA: TGTGCCAGTAGTCTAACAGGGGAGGACTATGGCTACACCTTC. The full variable domain, in which reference TRBV19 and TRBJ1-2 provide the parts outside the CDR3, is DGGITQSPKYLFRKEGQNVTLSCEQNLNHDAMYWYRQDPGQGLRLIYYSQIVNDFQKGDIAEGYSVSREKKESFPLTVTSAQKNPTAFYLCASSLTGEDYGYTFGSGTRLTVV.

This clonotype was counted a few times. The chain combines TRBV29-1 with TRBJ1-3, with TRBD1 as a possible D gene (5 bases). The CDR3 has 13 amino acids. The germline V gene has CDR1 SQVTM and CDR2 ANQGSEA. Trimming left V 4 bases short and J 0 bases short, with 7 bases between. CDR3 nucleotide sequence: TGCAGCGTTGGACAGTCCTCTGGAAACACCATATATTTT. It yields the protein CSVGQSSGNTIYF.

The chain links TRBV29-1 to TRBJ2-1, with D possibly matching TRBD1 (6 bases). The CDR3 spans 15 residues. Germline assignment: CDR1 SQVTM and CDR2 ANQGSEA. Trimming took 4 bases from V and 5 from J, leaving 18 bases between them. CDR3 region: CSVAPLLEGDNEQFF. CDR3 sequence (DNA): TGCAGCGTTGCCCCACTGTTAGAGGGGGACAATGAGCAGTTCTTC.

This chain joins TRBV5-1 and TRBJ2-2; 8 bases are shared with TRBD2. Germline V gene data show CDR1 as SGHRS and CDR2 as YFSETQ. With V trimmed by 5 bases and J by 4 bases, 13 bases remained unmatched. The CDR3 runs to 17 residues. The CDR3 region is CASRKLTTGGSTGELFF. The CDR3 DNA sequence: TGCGCCAGCAGAAAACTCACGACGGGGGGGAGCACCGGGGAGCTGTTTTTT. The full variable domain, rest sourced from reference TRBV5-1 and TRBJ2-2, is KAGVTQTPRYLIKTRGQQVTLSCSPISGHRSVSWYQQTPGQGLQFLFEYFSETQRNKGNFPGRFSGRQFSNSRSEMNVSTLELGDSALYLCASRKLTTGGSTGELFFGEGSRLTVL.

This clonotype appeared a few times. The V gene is TRBV12-3 or TRBV12-4, the J gene TRBJ2-1; 8 bases map to TRBD2. The V and J ends lost 4 bases and 4 bases, in that order; junction bases with no gene match: 9. The CDR3 loop spans 16 amino acids. The CDR3 spells CASSSKLADRYNEQFF. The CDR3 DNA follows: TGTGCCAGCAGTTCGAAACTAGCGGACCGATACAATGAGCAGTTCTTC.

V usage is TRBV5-1 and J usage is TRBJ1-4, with D perhaps TRBD1 (5 bases). Deletions cut 2 bases from V and 0 bases from J, with 23 bases between. Per germline, CDR1 SGHRS and CDR2 YFSETQ. The CDR3 consists of 20 residues. DNA for the CDR3: TGCGCCAGCAGCTTATATGAGGTGAACAGGAAATATTCAACTAATGAAAAACTGTTTTTT. Translation gives CASSLYEVNRKYSTNEKLFF.

This rearrangement joins TRBV9 to TRBJ2-3; 12 nucleotides align to TRBD2. Germline trimming cut 3 bases from V and 1 base from J; bases unmatched to any gene: 0. The germline V gene has CDR1 SGDLS and CDR2 YYNGEE. The CDR3 has 15 residues. CDR3 protein: CASSGTSGGTDTQYF. As DNA, the CDR3 is TGTGCCAGCAGCGGGACTAGCGGGGGCACAGATACGCAGTATTTT.

This chain uses TRBV29-1 with TRBJ1-1, with TRBD1 matching over 8 bases. In germline, CDR1 is SQVTM, CDR2 ANQGSEA. This CDR3 spans 13 amino acids. The trim removed 6 bases at V and 4 bases at J, leaving 7 bases unmatched. The CDR3 region has the DNA TGCAGCGTCGCTGGACAGGGAACCACTGAAGCTTTCTTT. It specifies CSVAGQGTTEAFF.

The chain combines TRBV7-7 with TRBJ2-5; 8 nucleotides line up with TRBD2. CDR1 is SSHAT, CDR2 FNYEAQ, per germline (reference sequence). After removal of 2 bases from V and 5 bases from J, the junction contained 13 bases not matched to a gene. The CDR3 has 17 residues. The CDR3 coding sequence is TGTGCCAGCAGCTTAAGAACTAGCGGACGGAGCTACGAGACCCAGTACTTC. Its translation: CASSLRTSGRSYETQYF.

This clonotype was counted a few times. The chain joins TRBV6-1 to TRBJ2-1, with 12 bases lining up with TRBD2. Germline loops: CDR1 MNHNS, CDR2 SASEGT. This CDR3 has 17 amino acids. V was pared by 5 bases and J by 1 base, with 6 bases of the junction left unmatched. Here the CDR3 DNA reads TGTGCCAGCAGTCAGACTAGCGGGAGTATTTCCTACAATGAGCAGTTCTTC. Translation gives CASSQTSGSISYNEQFF.

The chain carries TRBV7-2 and TRBJ1-1; D unresolved. Trimming left V 2 bases short and J 0 bases short, with 10 bases between. Germline-derived CDR1 and CDR2 are SGHTA and FQGNSA. This CDR3 has 15 residues. CDR3 sequence reads: CASSLKSSMNTEAFF. In DNA form, the CDR3 reads TGTGCCAGCAGCTTAAAGAGCTCAATGAACACTGAAGCTTTCTTT.

The V call is TRBV7-9, the J call TRBJ2-7, with D unclear. The CDR3 spans 15 residues. CDR1 and CDR2 from the germline V gene are SEHNR and FQNEAQ (reference sequence). Trimming shortened V by 4 bases and J by 3 bases, and 16 bases separated the two germline ends. The CDR3 sequence is CASSSHSEANYEQYF. The CDR3 DNA reads TGTGCCAGCAGCTCCCATTCTGAGGCCAACTACGAGCAGTACTTC.

This clonotype was observed a handful of times. The chain links TRBV5-6 to TRBJ2-1, with 10 positions matching TRBD1. Trimming cost V 3 bases and J 6 bases; bases outside gene matches: 6. The CDR3 totals 15 residues. Germline V gene sequence: CDR1 SGHDT, CDR2 YYEEEE. CDR3 nucleotides: TGTGCCAGCAGCTACGGAAGGACAGGGGGCAATGAGCAGTTCTTC. Its translation: CASSYGRTGGNEQFF.

This clonotype has more than one count but fewer than ten. The CDR3 DNA reads as TGTGCCAGCAGTTCCCGAACCCTGTTAGCGGACTACGAGCAGTACTTC. Residues: CASSSRTLLADYEQYF. The chain couples TRBV6-2 or TRBV6-3 to TRBJ2-7, with D possibly matching TRBD2 (6 bases). Germline CDR1 MNHEY, CDR2 SVGEGT. V was shortened by 4 bases and J by 3 bases, with 19 bases between the two germline ends. The CDR3 is 16 amino acids.

The chain combines TRBV3-1 with TRBJ2-1; D is possibly TRBD2 (5 bases). Germline V gene data show CDR1 as LGHDT and CDR2 as YNNKEL (reference sequence). Trimming removed 4 bases from V and 0 bases from J, with 13 bases in between. This CDR3 is 16 amino acids long. The CDR3 coding sequence is TGTGCCAGCAGCCGTAAAGGGAGATTCTCCTACAATGAGCAGTTCTTC. Translation gives CASSRKGRFSYNEQFF.